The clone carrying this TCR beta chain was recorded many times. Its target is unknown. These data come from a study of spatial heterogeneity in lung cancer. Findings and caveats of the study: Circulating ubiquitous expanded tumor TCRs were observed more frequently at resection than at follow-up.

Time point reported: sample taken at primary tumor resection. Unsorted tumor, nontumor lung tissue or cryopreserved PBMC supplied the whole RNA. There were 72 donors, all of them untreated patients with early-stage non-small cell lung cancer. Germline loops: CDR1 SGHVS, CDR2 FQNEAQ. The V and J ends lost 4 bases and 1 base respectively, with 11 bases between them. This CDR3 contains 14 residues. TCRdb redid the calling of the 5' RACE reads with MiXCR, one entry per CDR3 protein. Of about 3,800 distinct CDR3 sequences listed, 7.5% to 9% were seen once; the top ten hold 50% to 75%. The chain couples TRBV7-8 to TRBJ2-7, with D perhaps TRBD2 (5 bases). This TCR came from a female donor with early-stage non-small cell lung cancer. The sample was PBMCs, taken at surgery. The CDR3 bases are TGTGCCAGCAGCTCGGGGTTCCAGTCCTACGAGCAGTACTTC. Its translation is CASSSGFQSYEQYF.